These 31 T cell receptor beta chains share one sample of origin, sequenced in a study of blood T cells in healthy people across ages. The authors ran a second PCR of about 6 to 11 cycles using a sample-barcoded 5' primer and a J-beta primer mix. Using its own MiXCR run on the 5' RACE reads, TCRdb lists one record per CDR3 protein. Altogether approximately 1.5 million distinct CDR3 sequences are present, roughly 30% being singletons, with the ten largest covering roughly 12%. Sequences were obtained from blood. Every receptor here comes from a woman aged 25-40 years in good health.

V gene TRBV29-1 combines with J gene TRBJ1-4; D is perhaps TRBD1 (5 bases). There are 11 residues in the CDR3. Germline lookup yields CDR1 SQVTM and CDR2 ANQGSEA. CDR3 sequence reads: CSGGFNEKLFF. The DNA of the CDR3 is TGCTCCGGGGGATTTAATGAAAAACTGTTTTTT.

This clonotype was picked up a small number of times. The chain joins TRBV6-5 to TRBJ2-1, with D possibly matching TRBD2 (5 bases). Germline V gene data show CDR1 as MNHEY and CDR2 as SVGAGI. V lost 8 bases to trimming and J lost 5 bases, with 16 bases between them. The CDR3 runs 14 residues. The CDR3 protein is CASGVFSGNNEQFF. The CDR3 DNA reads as TGTGCCAGCGGTGTATTCTCGGGGAACAATGAGCAGTTCTTC.

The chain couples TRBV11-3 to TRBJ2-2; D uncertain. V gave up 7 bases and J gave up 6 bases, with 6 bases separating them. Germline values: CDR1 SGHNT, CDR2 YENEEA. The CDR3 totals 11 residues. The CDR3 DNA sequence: TGTGCCAGCACCATTCCCGGGGAGCTGTTTTTT. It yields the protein CASTIPGELFF.

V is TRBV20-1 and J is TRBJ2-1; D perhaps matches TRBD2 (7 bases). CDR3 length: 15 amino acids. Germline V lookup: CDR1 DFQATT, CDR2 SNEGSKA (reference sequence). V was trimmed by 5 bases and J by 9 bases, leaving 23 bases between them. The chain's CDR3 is CSAPPYGGPSGEQFF. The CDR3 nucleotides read TGCAGTGCTCCACCTTACGGGGGGCCGTCTGGTGAGCAGTTCTTC.

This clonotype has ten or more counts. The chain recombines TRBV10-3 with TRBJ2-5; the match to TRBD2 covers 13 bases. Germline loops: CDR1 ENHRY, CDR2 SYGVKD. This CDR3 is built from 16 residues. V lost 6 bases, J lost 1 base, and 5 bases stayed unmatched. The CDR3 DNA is TGTGCCATCAGCACTAGCGGGGGGGATCCCCAAGAGACCCAGTACTTC. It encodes CAISTSGGDPQETQYF.

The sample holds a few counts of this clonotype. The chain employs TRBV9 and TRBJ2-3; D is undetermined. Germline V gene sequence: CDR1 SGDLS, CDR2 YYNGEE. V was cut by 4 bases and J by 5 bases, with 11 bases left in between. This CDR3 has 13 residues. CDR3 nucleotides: TGTGCCAGCAGCCCACCGGGTGGAGATACGCAGTATTTT. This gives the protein CASSPPGGDTQYF.

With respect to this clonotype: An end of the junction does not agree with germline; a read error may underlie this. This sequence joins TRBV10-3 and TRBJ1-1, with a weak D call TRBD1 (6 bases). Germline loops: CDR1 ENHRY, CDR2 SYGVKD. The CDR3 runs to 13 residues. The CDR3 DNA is TGTGCCTTCAGAATAACAGGGAGTGCTGAAGCTTTCTTT. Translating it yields CAFRITGSAEAFF.

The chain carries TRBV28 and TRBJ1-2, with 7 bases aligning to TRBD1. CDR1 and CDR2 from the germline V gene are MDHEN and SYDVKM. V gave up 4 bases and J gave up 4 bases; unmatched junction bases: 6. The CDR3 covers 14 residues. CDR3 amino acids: CASSSTGKLYGYTF. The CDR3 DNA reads TGTGCCAGCAGTTCGACAGGGAAGCTCTATGGCTACACCTTC.

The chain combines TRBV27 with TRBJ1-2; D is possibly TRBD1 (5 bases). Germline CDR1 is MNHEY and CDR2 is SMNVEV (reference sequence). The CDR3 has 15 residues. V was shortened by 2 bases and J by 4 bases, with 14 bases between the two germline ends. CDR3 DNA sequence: TGTGCCAGCAGTTTAGGGGCGGGGTTCACCTATGGCTACACCTTC. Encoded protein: CASSLGAGFTYGYTF.

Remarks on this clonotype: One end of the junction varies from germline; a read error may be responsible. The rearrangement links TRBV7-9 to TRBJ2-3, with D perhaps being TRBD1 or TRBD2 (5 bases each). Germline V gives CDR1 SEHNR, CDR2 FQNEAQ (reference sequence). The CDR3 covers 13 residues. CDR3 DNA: TGTGCCAGCAGCTTACGGGGCACAAATACGCAGTATTTT. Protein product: CASSLRGTNTQYF.

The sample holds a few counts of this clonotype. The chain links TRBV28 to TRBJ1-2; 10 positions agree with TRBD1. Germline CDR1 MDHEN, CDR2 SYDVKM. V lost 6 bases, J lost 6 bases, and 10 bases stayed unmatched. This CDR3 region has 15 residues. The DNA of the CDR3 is TGTGCCAGCAGCAGACCGGGACAGGGGAAAAATGGCTACACCTTC. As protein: CASSRPGQGKNGYTF.

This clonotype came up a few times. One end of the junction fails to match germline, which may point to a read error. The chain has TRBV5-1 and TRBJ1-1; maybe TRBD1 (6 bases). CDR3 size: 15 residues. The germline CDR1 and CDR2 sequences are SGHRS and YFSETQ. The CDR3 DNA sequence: TGTGCCAGCAGCTTAGCGGGGGCGGGAAACACTGAAGCTTTCTTT. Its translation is CASSLAGAGNTEAFF.

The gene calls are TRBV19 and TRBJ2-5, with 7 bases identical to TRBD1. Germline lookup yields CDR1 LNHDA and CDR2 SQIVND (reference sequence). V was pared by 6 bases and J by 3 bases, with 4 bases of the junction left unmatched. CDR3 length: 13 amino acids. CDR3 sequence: CASRGQFEETQYF. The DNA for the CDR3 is TGTGCCAGTAGGGGACAGTTTGAAGAGACCCAGTACTTC.

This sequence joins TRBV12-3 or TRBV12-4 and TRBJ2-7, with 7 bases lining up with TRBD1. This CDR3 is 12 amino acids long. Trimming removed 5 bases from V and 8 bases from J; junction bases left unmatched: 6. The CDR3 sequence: CASSKQGFKQYF. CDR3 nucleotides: TGTGCCAGCAGTAAACAGGGGTTCAAGCAGTACTTC.

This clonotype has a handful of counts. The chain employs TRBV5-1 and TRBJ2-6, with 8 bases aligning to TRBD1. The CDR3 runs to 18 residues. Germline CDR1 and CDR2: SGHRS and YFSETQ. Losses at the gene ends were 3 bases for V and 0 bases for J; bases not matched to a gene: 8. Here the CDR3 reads CASSSRTGNPSGANVLTF. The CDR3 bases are TGCGCCAGCAGCTCGAGGACAGGGAACCCCTCTGGGGCCAACGTCCTGACTTTC. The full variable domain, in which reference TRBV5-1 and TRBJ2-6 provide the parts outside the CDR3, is KAGVTQTPRYLIKTRGQQVTLSCSPISGHRSVSWYQQTPGQGLQFLFEYFSETQRNKGNFPGRFSGRQFSNSRSEMNVSTLELGDSALYLCASSSRTGNPSGANVLTFGAGSRLTVL.

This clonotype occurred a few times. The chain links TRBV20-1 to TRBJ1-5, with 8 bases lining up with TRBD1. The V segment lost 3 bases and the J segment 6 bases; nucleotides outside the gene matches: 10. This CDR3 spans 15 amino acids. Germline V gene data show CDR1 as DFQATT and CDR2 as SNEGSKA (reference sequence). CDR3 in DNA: TGCAGTGCTAGTATGGCCGGACAGGGAAGTCAGCCCCAGCATTTT. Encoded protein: CSASMAGQGSQPQHF.

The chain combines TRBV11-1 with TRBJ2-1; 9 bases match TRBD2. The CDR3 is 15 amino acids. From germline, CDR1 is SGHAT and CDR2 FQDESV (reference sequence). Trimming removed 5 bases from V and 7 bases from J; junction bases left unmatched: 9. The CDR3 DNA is TGTGCCAGCAGCACTTATAGCGGGAGTAGGAATGAGCAGTTCTTC. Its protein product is CASSTYSGSRNEQFF.

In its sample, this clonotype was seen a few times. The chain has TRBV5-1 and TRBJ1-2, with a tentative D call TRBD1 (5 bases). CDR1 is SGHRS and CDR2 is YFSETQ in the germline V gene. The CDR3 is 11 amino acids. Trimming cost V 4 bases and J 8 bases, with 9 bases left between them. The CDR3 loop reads CASSGTWGYTF. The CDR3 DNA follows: TGCGCCAGCAGCGGGACGTGGGGCTACACCTTC.

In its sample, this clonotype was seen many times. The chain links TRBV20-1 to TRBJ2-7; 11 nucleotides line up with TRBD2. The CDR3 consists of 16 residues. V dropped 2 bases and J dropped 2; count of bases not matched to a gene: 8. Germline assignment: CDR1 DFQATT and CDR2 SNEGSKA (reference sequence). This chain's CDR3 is CSARSGLAGRTYEQYF. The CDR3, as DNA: TGCAGTGCTAGATCAGGACTAGCGGGCCGTACCTACGAGCAGTACTTC.

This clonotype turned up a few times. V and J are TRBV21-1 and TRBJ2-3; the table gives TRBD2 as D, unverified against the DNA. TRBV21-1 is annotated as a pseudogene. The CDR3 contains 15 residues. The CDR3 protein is CASSSRLAYIDTQYF. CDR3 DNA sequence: TGTGCCAGCAGTTCCCGACTAGCGTATATAGATACGCAGTATTTT.

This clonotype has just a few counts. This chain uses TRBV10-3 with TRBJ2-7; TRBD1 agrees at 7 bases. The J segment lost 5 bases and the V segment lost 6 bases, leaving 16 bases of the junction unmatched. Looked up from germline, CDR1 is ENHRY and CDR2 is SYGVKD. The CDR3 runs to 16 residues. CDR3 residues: CAISLRQGGPPDEQYF. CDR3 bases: TGTGCCATCAGCCTCCGACAGGGTGGCCCGCCGGACGAGCAGTACTTC.

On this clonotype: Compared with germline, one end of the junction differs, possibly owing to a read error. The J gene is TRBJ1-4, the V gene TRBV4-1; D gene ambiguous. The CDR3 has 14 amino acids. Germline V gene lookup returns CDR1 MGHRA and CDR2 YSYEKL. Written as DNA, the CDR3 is TGCGTCAGCGCGGCGGCAGCAACTAATGAAAAACTGTTTTTT. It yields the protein CVSAAAATNEKLFF.

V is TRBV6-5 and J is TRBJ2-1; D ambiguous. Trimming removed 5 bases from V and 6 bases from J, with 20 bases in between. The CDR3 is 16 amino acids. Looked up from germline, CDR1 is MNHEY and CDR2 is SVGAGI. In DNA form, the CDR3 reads TGTGCCAGCAGTCTACTCCCAACCTTTTCGGGCAATGAGCAGTTCTTC. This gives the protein CASSLLPTFSGNEQFF.

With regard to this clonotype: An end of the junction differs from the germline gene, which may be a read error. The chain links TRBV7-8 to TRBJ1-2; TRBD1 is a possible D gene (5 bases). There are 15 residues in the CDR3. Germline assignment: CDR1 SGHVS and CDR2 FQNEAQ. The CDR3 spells CARSLAQATFLGYTF. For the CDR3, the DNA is TGTGCCCGCAGCTTAGCACAGGCGACCTTCTTGGGCTACACCTTC.

The CDR3 region has the DNA TGTGCCAGCTCACCAGGGCGGGACAGTCTTAATCGAGATACGCAGTATTTT. Translating it yields CASSPGRDSLNRDTQYF. V and J are TRBV18 and TRBJ2-3, with D possibly TRBD1 on 7 matching bases. This CDR3 comprises 17 residues. Germline V gene data show CDR1 as KGHSH and CDR2 as LQKENI. V lost 2 bases and J 5 bases, leaving 20 bases between the germline ends.

In nucleotides, the CDR3 is TGCAGTGCTATCCCGGTTAGCGGGGGGAACACCGGGGAGCTGTTTTTT. Translating gives CSAIPVSGGNTGELFF. The rearrangement uses TRBV20-1 and TRBJ2-2, with 9 nucleotides matching TRBD2. Per the germline V gene, CDR1 is DFQATT and CDR2 is SNEGSKA (reference sequence). With V trimmed by 4 bases and J by 1 base, 7 bases remained unmatched. The CDR3 is 16 amino acids.

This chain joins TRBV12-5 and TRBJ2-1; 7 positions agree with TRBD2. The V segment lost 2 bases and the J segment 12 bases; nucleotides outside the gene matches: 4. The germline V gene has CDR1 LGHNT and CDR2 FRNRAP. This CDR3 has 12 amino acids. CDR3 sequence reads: CASGLSLAVQFF. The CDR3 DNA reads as TGTGCTAGTGGTTTGTCCCTAGCGGTGCAGTTCTTC.

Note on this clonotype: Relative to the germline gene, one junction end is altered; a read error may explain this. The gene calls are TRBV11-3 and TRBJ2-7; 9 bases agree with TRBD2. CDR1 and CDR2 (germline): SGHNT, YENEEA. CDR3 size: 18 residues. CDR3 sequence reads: CASSSVAGVYIGSHEQYF. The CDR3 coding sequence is TGTGCCAGCAGCTCAGTAGCGGGAGTTTATATCGGCTCCCACGAGCAGTACTTC.

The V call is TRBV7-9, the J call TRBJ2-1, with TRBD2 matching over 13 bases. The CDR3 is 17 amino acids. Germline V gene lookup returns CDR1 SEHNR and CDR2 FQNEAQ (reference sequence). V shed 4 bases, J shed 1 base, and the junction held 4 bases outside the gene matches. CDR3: CASSSGTSGISYNEQFF. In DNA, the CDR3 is TGTGCCAGCAGCTCCGGGACTAGCGGGATATCCTACAATGAGCAGTTCTTC.

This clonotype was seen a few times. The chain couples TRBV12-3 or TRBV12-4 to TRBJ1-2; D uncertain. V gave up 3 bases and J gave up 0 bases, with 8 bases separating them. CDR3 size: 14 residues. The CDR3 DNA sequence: TGTGCCAGCAGTTTGAGACTTTCTAACTATGGCTACACCTTC. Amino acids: CASSLRLSNYGYTF.

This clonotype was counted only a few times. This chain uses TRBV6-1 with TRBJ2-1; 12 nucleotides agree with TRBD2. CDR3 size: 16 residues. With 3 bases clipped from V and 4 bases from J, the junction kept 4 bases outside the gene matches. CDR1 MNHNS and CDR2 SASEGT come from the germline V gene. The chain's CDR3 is CASSEKLAGGYNEQFF. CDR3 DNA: TGTGCCAGCAGTGAGAAGCTAGCGGGAGGGTACAATGAGCAGTTCTTC.